These 9 T cell receptor beta chains originate from one sample sequenced in a study of vaccination effects on CD4 cells after COVID-19. Profiled with immunoSEQ multiplex PCR; TCRdb holds only in-frame clones, not every one. The sample consists of nearly 45,000 clones, roughly four fifths of them appearing once. These receptors' targets are unknown. Viral peptide pool expansion of antigen-specific CD4+ T cells preceded sequencing in the ViraFEST assay. Once cultured for roughly nine days, the cells underwent separation to obtain CD4+ T cells. The person had a PCR-confirmed SARS-CoV-2 infection during March to December 2020. The sample here was CD4+ T cells from PBMCs cultured with a peptide pool, taken before COVID-19 vaccination. Receptors were obtained from a human donor who had a prior SARS-CoV-2 infection.

This chain connects TRBV5-1 to TRBJ2-5; D possibly corresponds to TRBD2 (7 bases). The CDR3 contains 16 residues. The V end lost 1 base, the J end lost 4 bases, and 17 bases lay between the germline ends. Germline assignment: CDR1 SGHRS and CDR2 YFSETQ. CDR3 nucleotides: TGCGCCAGCAGCTTGTTACCTCGGGGGGCCGGAGAGACCCAGTACTTC. This sequence encodes CASSLLPRGAGETQYF.

The chain couples TRBV2 to TRBJ1-1, with no clear D. The V and J ends lost 3 bases and 1 base respectively, with 12 bases between them. The germline V gene encodes CDR1 SNHLY and CDR2 FYNNEI. The CDR3 covers 15 residues. This CDR3 is CASSDSGRSNTEAFF. CDR3 in DNA: TGTGCCAGCAGTGATTCGGGCAGATCGAACACTGAAGCTTTCTTT.

The chain combines TRBV5-1 with TRBJ1-2; D might be TRBD1 (6 bases). Germline CDR1 reads SGHRS; CDR2 reads YFSETQ. V lost 6 bases and J lost 5, with 20 bases in between. The CDR3 totals 15 residues. CDR3 sequence (DNA): TGCGCCAGCAAAACAGGGAGCGCAAGTTTGTATGGCTACACCTTC. Its protein product is CASKTGSASLYGYTF.

The chain couples TRBV7-9 to TRBJ2-2; D might be TRBD1 or TRBD2, each matching 6 bases. Deletions cut 5 bases from V and 4 bases from J, with 20 bases between. This CDR3 is 17 amino acids long. CDR1 and CDR2 (germline): SEHNR, FQNEAQ (reference sequence). The CDR3 sequence is CASSHRGRSGTTGELFF. CDR3 nucleotide sequence: TGTGCCAGCAGCCACCGGGGGCGTTCGGGGACCACCGGGGAGCTGTTTTTT.

Remarks on this clone: Compared with germline, one end of the junction differs, possibly owing to a read error. The V call is TRBV5-8, the J call TRBJ2-3; TRBD2 is a possible D gene (6 bases). The germline V gene encodes CDR1 SGHTS and CDR2 YDEGEE. The CDR3 totals 13 residues. The CDR3: CASSLGLRDTQYF. In DNA form, the CDR3 reads TGTGCCAGCAGTTTGGGACTTCGAGATACGCAGTATTTT.

CDR3 sequence reads: CASSPSERLYNEQFF. The DNA for the CDR3 is TGTGCCAGCTCACCTTCGGAACGCCTTTACAATGAGCAGTTCTTC. The rearrangement links TRBV18 to TRBJ2-1; D gene unclear. This CDR3 has 15 residues. Germline CDR1 is KGHSH and CDR2 is LQKENI. Trimming shortened V by 3 bases and J by 4 bases, and 13 bases separated the two germline ends. Full variable domain (missing parts from reference TRBV18 and TRBJ2-1): NAGVMQNPRHLVRRRGQEARLRCSPMKGHSHVYWYRQLPEEGLKFMVYLQKENIIDESGMPKERFSAEFPKEGPSILRIQQVVRGDSAAYFCASSPSERLYNEQFFGPGTRLTVL.

This clone was seen a handful of times. The rearrangement joins TRBV5-1 to TRBJ2-3; D unresolved. This CDR3 contains 15 residues. The germline CDR1 and CDR2 sequences are SGHRS and YFSETQ. V was shortened by 0 bases and J by 6 bases, with 14 bases between the two germline ends. The CDR3 loop reads CASSLAGYLEDTQYF. The CDR3 DNA follows: TGCGCCAGCAGCTTGGCCGGTTACTTGGAGGATACGCAGTATTTT. Complete variable domain (other parts from reference TRBV5-1 and TRBJ2-3): KAGVTQTPRYLIKTRGQQVTLSCSPISGHRSVSWYQQTPGQGLQFLFEYFSETQRNKGNFPGRFSGRQFSNSRSEMNVSTLELGDSALYLCASSLAGYLEDTQYFGPGTRLTVL.

The chain links TRBV7-3 to TRBJ1-1; 11 bases align to TRBD1. With 5 bases clipped from V and 4 bases from J, the junction kept 3 bases outside the gene matches. The germline V gene encodes CDR1 SGHTA and CDR2 FQGTGA. The CDR3 contains 14 residues. CDR3 in DNA: TGTGCCAGCAGCACGGACAGGGGGCCCACTGAAGCTTTCTTT. It translates to CASSTDRGPTEAFF.

The CDR3 region is CASSEGGGALVGTDTQYF. The CDR3, as DNA: TGTGCCAGCAGTGAGGGCGGGGGGGCCTTAGTTGGTACAGATACGCAGTATTTT. V and J are TRBV6-1 and TRBJ2-3; 9 nucleotides agree with TRBD2. CDR3 length: 18 amino acids. V lost 3 bases to trimming and J lost 3 bases; unmatched junction nucleotides: 13. The germline V gene has CDR1 MNHNS and CDR2 SASEGT.